This T cell receptor (beta chain) was profiled in a study of cytomegalovirus exposure and HLA in healthy donors. Study information: Most donors, roughly 77% of 350 to 450 genotyped, fell in the Caucasian-associated ancestry cluster.

Between the trimmed V and J ends, which lost 1 base and 5 bases, there was a span of 12 bases. Germline CDR1 MGHRA, CDR2 YSYEKL. The CDR3 consists of 15 residues. This clone was found a few times. Antigen specificity is unknown. PCR employed 60 Vbeta and 13 Jbeta primers. Assay: immunoSEQ multiplex PCR; the TCRdb copy retains only in-frame clones and omits some. The data show about 98,000 clones, about 83% seen once. Study-level findings and limits: Presence/absence analyses assumed roughly uniform sequencing depth across donors, which may not hold. The listing of roughly 160 TCR beta chains classed them as cytomegalovirus-associated. According to an earlier analysis, most TCR beta V segments yielded productive rearrangements about 90% or about 30% of the time.

The TCR comes from a female donor in good health and CMV-seropositive. This sequence joins TRBV4-1 and TRBJ1-5; D is unclear. Source material: PBMCs. CDR3 protein: CASSQVFSSDQPQHF. CDR3 nucleotides: TGCGCCAGCAGCCAAGTCTTTAGTTCGGATCAGCCCCAGCATTTT.